This T cell receptor (beta chain) was observed in a study of T cell repertoires in cytomegalovirus infection. Study-wide context: Indicated by public TCR beta signatures were CMV infection and matching HLA type.

V shed 0 bases and J shed 2 bases, with 7 bases lying between them. Germline V gives CDR1 SGHDN, CDR2 FVKESK. This CDR3 region has 14 residues. Each CDR3 protein gets one entry after TCRdb re-called the reads with MiXCR. The table records approximately 170,000 distinct CDR3 sequences, around 15% of them present only once. Turning to this clonotype: Its antigen is undetermined.

Study-wide points: HLA-C-restricted, CMV-specific TCR beta clonotypes were dominant ex vivo. Pooled public TCR beta family frequency picked out CMV carriers with the relevant HLA.

The receptor's source is a human donor in good health (CMV status not recorded). Some clones in this sample may be carry-over from other donors' samples. The specimen was PBMCs. V gene TRBV14 combines with J gene TRBJ1-2; D uncertain. The CDR3 nucleotides are TGTGCCAGCAGCCAAGATCAACGGAACTATGGCTACACCTTC. It specifies CASSQDQRNYGYTF.